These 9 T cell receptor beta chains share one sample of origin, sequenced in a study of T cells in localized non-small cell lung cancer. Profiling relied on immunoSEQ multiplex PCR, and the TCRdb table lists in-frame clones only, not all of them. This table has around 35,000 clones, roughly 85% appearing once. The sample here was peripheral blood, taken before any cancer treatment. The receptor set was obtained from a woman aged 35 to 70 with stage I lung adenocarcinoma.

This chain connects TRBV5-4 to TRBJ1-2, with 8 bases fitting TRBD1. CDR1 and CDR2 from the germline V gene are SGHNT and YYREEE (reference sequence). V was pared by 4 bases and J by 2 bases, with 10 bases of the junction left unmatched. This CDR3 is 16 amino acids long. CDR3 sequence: CASSAAGGPSNYGYTF. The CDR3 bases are TGTGCCAGCAGCGCGGCAGGGGGCCCCTCAAACTATGGCTACACCTTC.

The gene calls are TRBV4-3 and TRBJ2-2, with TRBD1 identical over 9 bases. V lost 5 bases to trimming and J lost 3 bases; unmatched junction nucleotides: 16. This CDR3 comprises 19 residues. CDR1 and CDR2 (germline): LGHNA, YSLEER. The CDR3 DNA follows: TGCGCCAGCAGCTTGTCTATCACCGGGACAGGGAGATACACCGGGGAGCTGTTTTTT. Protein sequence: CASSLSITGTGRYTGELFF.

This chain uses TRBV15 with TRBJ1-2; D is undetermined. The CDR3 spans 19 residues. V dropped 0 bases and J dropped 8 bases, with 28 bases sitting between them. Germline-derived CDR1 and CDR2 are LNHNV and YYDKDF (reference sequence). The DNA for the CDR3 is TGTGCCACCAGCAGAGATGAGGGAGCGATCCAATTCACCAGGCGAGGCTACACCTTC. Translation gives CATSRDEGAIQFTRRGYTF.

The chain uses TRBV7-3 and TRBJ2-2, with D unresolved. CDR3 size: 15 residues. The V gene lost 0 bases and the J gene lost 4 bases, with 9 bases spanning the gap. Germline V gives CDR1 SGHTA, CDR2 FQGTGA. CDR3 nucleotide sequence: TGTGCCAGCAGCTTAACAAGCGTGGGCACCGGGGAGCTGTTTTTT. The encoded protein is CASSLTSVGTGELFF.

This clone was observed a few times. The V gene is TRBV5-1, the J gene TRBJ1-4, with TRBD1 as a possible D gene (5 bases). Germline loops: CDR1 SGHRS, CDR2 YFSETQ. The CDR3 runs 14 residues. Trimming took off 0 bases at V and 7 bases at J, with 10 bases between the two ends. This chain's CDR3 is CASSLAGFGEKLFF. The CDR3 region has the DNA TGCGCCAGCAGCTTGGCAGGGTTCGGTGAAAAACTGTTTTTT.

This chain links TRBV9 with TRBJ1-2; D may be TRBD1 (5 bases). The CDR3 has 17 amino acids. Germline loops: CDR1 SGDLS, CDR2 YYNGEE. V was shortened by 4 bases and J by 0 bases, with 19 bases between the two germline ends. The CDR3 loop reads CASSTSTTVTSNYGYTF. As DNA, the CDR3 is TGTGCCAGCAGCACCTCTACGACAGTGACGTCTAACTATGGCTACACCTTC.

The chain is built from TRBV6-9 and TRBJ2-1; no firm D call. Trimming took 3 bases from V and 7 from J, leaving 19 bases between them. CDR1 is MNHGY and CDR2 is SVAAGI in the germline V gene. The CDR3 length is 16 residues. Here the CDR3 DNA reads TGTGCCAGCAGTTACCGAGACGGACCAGTGGGAAATGAGCAGTTCTTC. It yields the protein CASSYRDGPVGNEQFF.

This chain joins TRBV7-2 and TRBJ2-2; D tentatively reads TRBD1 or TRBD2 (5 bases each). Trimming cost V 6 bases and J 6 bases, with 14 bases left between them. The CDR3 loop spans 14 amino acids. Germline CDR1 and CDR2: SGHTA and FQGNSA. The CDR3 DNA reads TGTGCCAGCAGGTTGACCGGGACGGCCGGGGAGCTGTTTTTT. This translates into CASRLTGTAGELFF.

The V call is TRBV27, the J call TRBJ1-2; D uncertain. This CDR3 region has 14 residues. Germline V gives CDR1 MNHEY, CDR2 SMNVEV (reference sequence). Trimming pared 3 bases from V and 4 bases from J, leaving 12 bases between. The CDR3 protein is CASSLRTPGYGYTF. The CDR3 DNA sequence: TGTGCCAGCAGTTTGAGGACGCCGGGCTATGGCTACACCTTC.